This T cell receptor (beta chain) was profiled in a study of response to subunit inactivated influenza vaccine. Study-wide findings and caveats: The authors put forward the suggestion that each seasonal influenza vaccination may bring in only a limited number of new T cells.

To note about this clonotype: Its antigen remains unknown.

The germline V gene encodes CDR1 SGHRS and CDR2 YFSETQ. The CDR3 length is 14 residues. The V gene lost 4 bases and the J gene lost 3 bases, with 11 bases spanning the gap. TCRdb itself ran the RT-PCR reads through MiXCR, one entry per CDR3 protein. The data hold around 790,000 distinct CDR3 sequences, with roughly 20% observed a single time. This TCR came from a man aged 50 to 60 who received an inactivated influenza vaccine. J is TRBJ2-4 and V is TRBV5-1, with D uncertain. The input for sequencing was PBMCs from blood, taken approximately 5 days after vaccination. The CDR3 DNA reads TGCGCCAGCAGCCCGACAAGTCACAAAAACATTCAGTACTTC. As protein: CASSPTSHKNIQYF.